A single sample is the source of the 18 T cell receptor beta chains below, sequenced in a study of T cell repertoires in cytomegalovirus infection. One entry per CDR3 protein results from TCRdb running MiXCR on the reads. The sample carries around 450,000 distinct CDR3 sequences, 31% recorded once. The sequenced sample was PBMCs. The receptors derive from a human donor in good health (CMV status not recorded). Some clones in this sample may be carry-over from other donors' samples.

This clonotype has ten or more counts. The chain uses TRBV2 and TRBJ1-1; D unresolved. Looked up from germline, CDR1 is SNHLY and CDR2 is FYNNEI. The length of the CDR3 is 11 residues. Deletions cut 7 bases from V and 1 base from J, with 4 bases between. CDR3 protein: CASNSNTEAFF. The CDR3 bases are TGTGCCAGCAACTCGAACACTGAAGCTTTCTTT.

In this sample, this clonotype turned up a few times. The chain carries TRBV5-4 and TRBJ2-7; 7 positions match TRBD1. The germline gives CDR1 SGHNT, CDR2 YYREEE (reference sequence). The junction had 8 bases not matched to a gene; V was cut back by 0 bases and J by 5 bases. The CDR3 covers 15 residues. The CDR3 spells CASSLGSGQANEQYF. The CDR3 DNA follows: TGTGCCAGCAGCTTGGGGAGCGGACAGGCCAACGAGCAGTACTTC.

This clonotype was detected ten times or more. The chain is built from TRBV30 and TRBJ2-7, with D possibly matching TRBD1 (6 bases). CDR1 is GTSNPN, CDR2 SVGIG, per germline (reference sequence). CDR3 size: 12 residues. The V and J ends lost 5 bases and 4 bases respectively, with 12 bases between them. The chain's CDR3 is CAWEQGSYEQYF. The DNA of the CDR3 is TGTGCCTGGGAACAGGGATCGTACGAGCAGTACTTC.

About this clonotype: The missing conserved phenylalanine or tryptophan at the end of this CDR3 makes a read error likely. V gene TRBV6-8 combines with J gene TRBJ2-7; no firm D call. CDR3 length equals 15 residues. Trimming cost V 2 bases and J 4 bases, with 15 bases left between them. Germline values: CDR1 MNHGY, CDR2 SAAAGT. The CDR3 nucleotides are TGTGCCAGCAGTTACCAGGCAGTTAATAGGTACGAGCAGTACTTA. Translating gives CASSYQAVNRYEQYL.

This sequence joins TRBV12-3 or TRBV12-4 and TRBJ2-1; the D gene is possibly TRBD2 (5 bases). The CDR3 is 13 amino acids. The V end was cut by 2 bases, the J end by 10 bases, with 12 bases between. This chain's CDR3 is CASSLSPSREQFF. DNA of the CDR3: TGTGCCAGCAGTTTATCCCCTAGCAGGGAGCAGTTCTTC.

This chain connects TRBV19 to TRBJ1-1, with D perhaps matching TRBD1 (5 bases). The CDR3 extends over 14 amino acids. Trimming stripped 8 bases from V and 11 bases from J, with 24 bases between. The V gene's germline CDR1 is LNHDA and CDR2 SQIVND (reference sequence). CDR3 DNA sequence: TGTGCCAGTGCCGACGTAGGGACCTCAAGAGGGGCTTTCTTT. Its protein product is CASADVGTSRGAFF.

The chain is built from TRBV19 and TRBJ1-1, with TRBD1 matching over 8 bases. Germline trimming cut 3 bases from V and 4 bases from J; bases unmatched to any gene: 13. There are 17 residues in the CDR3. Per the germline V gene, CDR1 is LNHDA and CDR2 is SQIVND (reference sequence). This CDR3 is CASSIGGTGYVGTEAFF. DNA of the CDR3: TGTGCCAGTAGTATCGGCGGGACAGGTTATGTAGGCACTGAAGCTTTCTTT.

The rearrangement joins TRBV14 to TRBJ2-7, with 7 bases matching TRBD1. The germline CDR1 and CDR2 sequences are SGHDN and FVKESK. The CDR3 length is 15 residues. Trimming cost V 2 bases and J 4 bases; bases outside gene matches: 8. The CDR3 sequence: CASSQWGTALYEQYF. Written as DNA, the CDR3 is TGTGCCAGCAGCCAATGGGGGACAGCTCTTTACGAGCAGTACTTC.

This clonotype was observed a handful of times. The chain couples TRBV7-9 to TRBJ2-2; D gene unclear. Trimming left V 1 base short and J 0 bases short, with 9 bases between. The germline gives CDR1 SEHNR, CDR2 FQNEAQ (reference sequence). This CDR3 comprises 16 residues. CDR3 region: CASSLEPAANTGELFF. The CDR3 DNA is TGTGCCAGCAGCTTAGAGCCGGCAGCGAACACCGGGGAGCTGTTTTTT.

There are many counts of this clonotype. This rearrangement joins TRBV7-8 to TRBJ2-3; possibly TRBD2 for D (6 bases). V was trimmed by 9 bases and J by 2 bases, leaving 15 bases between them. Germline V gene data show CDR1 as SGHVS and CDR2 as FQNEAQ. The length of the CDR3 is 14 residues. The CDR3 region is CASRGTVDTDTQYF. CDR3 bases: TGTGCCAGTCGCGGGACGGTGGACACAGATACGCAGTATTTT.

This sequence joins TRBV7-2 and TRBJ2-2; the D gene is possibly TRBD2 (5 bases). This CDR3 has 15 residues. V was trimmed by 2 bases and J by 0 bases, leaving 7 bases between them. The germline gives CDR1 SGHTA, CDR2 FQGNSA. CDR3 region: CASSLFGANTGELFF. CDR3 bases: TGTGCCAGCAGCTTATTCGGGGCGAACACCGGGGAGCTGTTTTTT.

This clonotype was detected ten times or more. The chain's CDR3 is CASSQVRFGTDYF. CDR3 bases: TGTGCCAGCAGCCAAGTTCGGTTCGGGACAGACTACTTC. The chain joins TRBV7-2 to TRBJ2-7, with TRBD1 matching 7 bases. J lost 13 bases, V lost 5 bases, and 14 bases had no gene match. Germline CDR1 is SGHTA and CDR2 is FQGNSA. The CDR3 contains 13 residues.

V and J are TRBV5-4 and TRBJ2-1, with 8 bases lining up with TRBD2. The CDR3 runs to 15 residues. J gave up 4 bases and V 4 bases, and 7 bases lay outside the gene matches. CDR1 and CDR2 from the germline V gene are SGHNT and YYREEE (reference sequence). The CDR3 region has the DNA TGTGCCAGCAGCCGCGACGGGAGGGGGTACAATGAGCAGTTCTTC. It translates to CASSRDGRGYNEQFF.

The chain uses TRBV7-8 and TRBJ2-3; tentatively, D is TRBD1 (5 bases). Looked up from germline, CDR1 is SGHVS and CDR2 is FQNEAQ. This CDR3 contains 14 residues. V lost 2 bases to trimming and J lost 4 bases, with 10 bases between them. This chain's CDR3 is CASSLQDSPDTQYF. The CDR3 DNA sequence: TGTGCCAGCAGCTTACAAGACAGCCCAGATACGCAGTATTTT.

For this clonotype: At one boundary the junction diverges from the germline segment, which might be a read error. This rearrangement joins TRBV4-1 to TRBJ2-2; D perhaps matches TRBD2 (5 bases). The CDR3 runs 15 residues. The germline V gene has CDR1 MGHRA and CDR2 YSYEKL. The CDR3 reads CASSQETFNTGEPFF. The CDR3 bases are TGCGCCAGCAGCCAAGAGACCTTTAACACCGGGGAGCCGTTTTTT.

Points on this clonotype: A single base separates this from a much larger clone, so it may be a read error. The chain carries TRBV7-2 and TRBJ2-4, with 10 bases fitting TRBD2. Germline V gene data show CDR1 as SGHTA and CDR2 as FQGNSA. V shed 5 bases, J shed 1 base, and the junction held 2 bases outside the gene matches. The CDR3 contains 15 residues. CDR3 amino acids: CASSLSGGAKNIQYF. The CDR3 DNA reads TGTGCCAGCAGCCTTAGCGGGGGGGCCAAAAACATTCAGTACTTC.

In regard to this clonotype: This may arise from a read error, as a much more abundant clone is one base away. No conserved phenylalanine or tryptophan is present at the end of the CDR3, so a read error is the likely explanation. The chain recombines TRBV12-3 or TRBV12-4 with TRBJ2-1; D is perhaps TRBD2 (6 bases). The CDR3 runs to 13 residues. Trimming cost V 6 bases and J 9 bases, with 15 bases left between them. CDR3: CASRVGTSAEQFL. CDR3 bases: TGTGCCAGCAGAGTGGGGACTTCCGCTGAGCAGTTCTTA.

This clonotype was recorded at least ten times. The V and J genes are TRBV7-2 and TRBJ1-2; D is uncertain. V dropped 3 bases and J dropped 3 bases, with 14 bases sitting between them. CDR1 and CDR2 (germline): SGHTA, FQGNSA. CDR3 size: 15 residues. The CDR3 sequence: CASSFQDLGDYGYTF. The CDR3 DNA is TGTGCCAGCAGCTTCCAGGATCTGGGCGACTATGGCTACACCTTC.